Listed here is a single T cell receptor (beta chain). This CDR3 is built from 13 residues. Between the trimmed V and J ends, which lost 2 bases and 6 bases, there was a span of 9 bases. Germline lookup yields CDR1 SGHRS and CDR2 YFSETQ. The source of the sample is a study of blood T cell repertoires in COVID-19. Turning to the study itself: There were acute and convalescent COVID-19 samples, and they came from the United States, Italy and Spain. In each case, the material was cDNA or gDNA derived from T cells, B-cell-depleted T cells, or PBMCs.

Original methodology: Amplification with reference gene primers provided the estimates of nucleated cell counts. The assay was immunoSEQ multiplex PCR, and TCRdb's table has in-frame clones only and misses some. That table gives V, J and clone size, and the DNA gave D and trimming. This sample has around 200,000 clones, with 70% to 90% found just once. This clonotype was obtained from a woman younger than 35 who had recovered from COVID-19. The rearrangement joins TRBV5-1 to TRBJ2-1; tentative D call: TRBD2 (5 bases). Sequenced sample: peripheral blood. CDR3 coding DNA: TGCGCCAGCAGCTTCAGCGCGGGCAATGAGCAGTTCTTC. Encoded protein: CASSFSAGNEQFF.